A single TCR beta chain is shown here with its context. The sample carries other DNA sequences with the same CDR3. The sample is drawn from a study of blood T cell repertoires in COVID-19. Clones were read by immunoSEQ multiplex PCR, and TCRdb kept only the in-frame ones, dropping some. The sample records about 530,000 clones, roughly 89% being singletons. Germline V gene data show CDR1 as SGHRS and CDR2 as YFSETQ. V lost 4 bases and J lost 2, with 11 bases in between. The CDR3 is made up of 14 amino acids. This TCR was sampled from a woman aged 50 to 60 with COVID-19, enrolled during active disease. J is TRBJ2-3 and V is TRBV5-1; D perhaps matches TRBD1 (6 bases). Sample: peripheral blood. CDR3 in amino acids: CASSLGQSTDTQYF. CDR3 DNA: TGCGCCAGCAGCCTAGGACAGTCCACAGATACGCAGTATTTT.